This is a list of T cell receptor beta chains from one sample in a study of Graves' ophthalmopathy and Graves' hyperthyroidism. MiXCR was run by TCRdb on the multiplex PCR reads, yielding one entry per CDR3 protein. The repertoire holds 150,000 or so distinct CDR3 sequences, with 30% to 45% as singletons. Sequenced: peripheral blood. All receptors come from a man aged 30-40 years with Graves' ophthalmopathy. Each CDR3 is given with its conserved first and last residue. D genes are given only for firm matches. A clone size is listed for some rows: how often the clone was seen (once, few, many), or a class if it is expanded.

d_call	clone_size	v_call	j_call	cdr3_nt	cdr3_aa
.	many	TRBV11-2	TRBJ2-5	TGTGCCAGCACCCCGGTAGGGGTGGAAGAGACCCAGTACTTC	CASTPVGVEETQYF
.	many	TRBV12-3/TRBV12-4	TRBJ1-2	TGTGCCAGCAGTTTAGCGCAGGGCTATGGCTACACCTTC	CASSLAQGYGYTF
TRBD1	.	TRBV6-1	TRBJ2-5	TGTGCCAGCAGGGCCGCGACAGGGGAAGAGACCCAGTACTTC	CASRAATGEETQYF
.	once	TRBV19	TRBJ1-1	TGTGCCAGTAGTATTAGAGACATGAACACTGAAGCTTTCTTT	CASSIRDMNTEAFF
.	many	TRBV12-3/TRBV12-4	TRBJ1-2	TGTGCCAGCGGGCTCCAGGCCTCGTGGGGCTACACCTTC	CASGLQASWGYTF
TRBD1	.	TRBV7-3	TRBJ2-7	TGTGCCAGCAGCTTGGGACAGGGAAGGGACGAGCAGTACTTC	CASSLGQGRDEQYF
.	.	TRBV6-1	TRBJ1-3	TGTGCCAGCAGCCCCGACAACTCTGGAAACACCACATATTTT	CASSPDNSGNTTYF
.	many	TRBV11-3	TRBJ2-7	TGTGCCAGCAGCTTAGGGTCAGGGGACGAGCAGTACTTC	CASSLGSGDEQYF
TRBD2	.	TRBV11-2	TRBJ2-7	TGTGCCAGCAGTCCCGTTTTGTTAGCGGGAGGTGTCCCCTACGAGCAGTACTTC	CASSPVLLAGGVPYEQYF
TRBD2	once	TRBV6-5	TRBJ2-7	TGTGCCAGCAGTTTGGGCGGGAGACGGGACGAGCAGTACTTC	CASSLGGRRDEQYF
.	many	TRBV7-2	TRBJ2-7	TGTGCCAGCAGCCGAGATCGGGGCGAGCAGTACTTC	CASSRDRGEQYF
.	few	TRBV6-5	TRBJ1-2	TGTGCCAGCAGTTACTCGGGCAGACGGAACTATGGCTACACCTTC	CASSYSGRRNYGYTF
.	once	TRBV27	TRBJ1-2	TGTGCCAGCAGTTTATCGGGGCCCCACGTGGAATTGGTTGGCTACACCTTC	CASSLSGPHVELVGYTF
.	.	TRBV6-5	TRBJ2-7	TGTGCCAGCAGTTACTCCCGACTAGTCTACGAGCAGTACTTC	CASSYSRLVYEQYF
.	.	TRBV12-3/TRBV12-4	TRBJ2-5	TGTGCCAGCAGTTTTAGGACAAAGCAAGAGACCCAGTACTTC	CASSFRTKQETQYF
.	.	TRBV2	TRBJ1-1	.	CASSTSTGAWIEAFF
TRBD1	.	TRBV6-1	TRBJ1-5	TGTGCCAGCGCCCGACAGGGGGTACGTCAGCCCCAGCATTTT	CASARQGVRQPQHF
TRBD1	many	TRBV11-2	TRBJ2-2	TGTGCCAGCAGCTGGCGCGGGACAGGGTCCACCGGGGAGCTGTTTTTT	CASSWRGTGSTGELFF
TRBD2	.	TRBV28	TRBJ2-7	TGTGCCAGCAGTTCGACTAGCGGGAGCCCCGAGCAGTACTTC	CASSSTSGSPEQYF
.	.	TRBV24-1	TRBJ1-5	TGTGCCACCAGTGACCCCGGAACAGCAGATCAGCCCCAGCATTTT	CATSDPGTADQPQHF
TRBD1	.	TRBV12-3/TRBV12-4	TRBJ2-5	TGTGCCAGCAGTTTAGACGAGGGGGCGGGAGAGACCCAGTACTTC	CASSLDEGAGETQYF
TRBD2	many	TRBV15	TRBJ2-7	TGTGCCACCAGCGGTACACGTATTATAGCGGGAGACCTCTACGAGCAGTACTTC	CATSGTRIIAGDLYEQYF
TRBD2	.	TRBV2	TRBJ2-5	TGTGCCAGCATTAGCACTAGCGGAGAGACCCAGTACTTC	CASISTSGETQYF
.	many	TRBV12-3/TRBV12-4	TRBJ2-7	TGTGCCAGCAGTTTAGGGGCAGCGCAGTACTTC	CASSLGAAQYF
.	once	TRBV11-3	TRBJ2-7	TGTGCCAGCAGCTTACAGGGGTCATCCGAGCAGTACTTC	CASSLQGSSEQYF
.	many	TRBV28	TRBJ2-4	TGTGCCAGCAGCCGGGAAGGGACCCATGTCGACATTCAGTACTTC	CASSREGTHVDIQYF
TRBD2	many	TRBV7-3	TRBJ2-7	TGTGCCAGCAGCTTCCAACCCATGGGGTCGACTAGCGGCCGTGGCTGGGAGCAGTACTTC	CASSFQPMGSTSGRGWEQYF
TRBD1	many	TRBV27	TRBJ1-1	TGTGCCAGCAGTTTAAGAATCCAGGGGGATTCCACTGAAGCTTTCTTT	CASSLRIQGDSTEAFF
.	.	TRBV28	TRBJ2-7	TGTGCCAGCAGTTTATGGGACGACAGGGAGGACGAGCAGTACTTC	CASSLWDDREDEQYF
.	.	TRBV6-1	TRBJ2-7	TGTGCCAGCAGCCATGACAGCCCCCCAACTTCACTGTACGAGCAGTACTTC	CASSHDSPPTSLYEQYF
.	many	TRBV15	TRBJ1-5	TGTGCCACCAGCAGAGATCTGGCAGGGAATCAGCCCCAGCATTTT	CATSRDLAGNQPQHF
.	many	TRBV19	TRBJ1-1	TGTGCCTCCAGAGGGGGGATGAACACTGAAGCTTTCTTT	CASRGGMNTEAFF
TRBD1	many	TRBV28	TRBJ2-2	TGTGCCAGCATGACAGGGGGCCTGAACACCGGGGAGCTGTTTTTT	CASMTGGLNTGELFF
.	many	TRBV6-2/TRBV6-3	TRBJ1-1	TGTGCCAGCAGTCCAGCGGGGACAACGACCGGTAAAGCTTTCTTT	CASSPAGTTTGKAFF
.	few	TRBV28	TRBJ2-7	TGTGCCAGCAGTTCCGGAGACTACGAGCAGTACTTC	CASSSGDYEQYF
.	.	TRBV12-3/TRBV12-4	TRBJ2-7	TGTGCCAGCAGCCTGGACTCGGCCTACGAGCAGTACTTC	CASSLDSAYEQYF
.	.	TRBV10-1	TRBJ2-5	TGCGCCAGCAGCACCGGGGCGGACCGAGAGACCCAGTACTTC	CASSTGADRETQYF
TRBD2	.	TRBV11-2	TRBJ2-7	TGTGCCAGCAGCTTTTCAGCGGGGATCACGGGAGAGCAGTACTTC	CASSFSAGITGEQYF
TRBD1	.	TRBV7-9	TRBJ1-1	TGTGCCAGCAGCTCGGACAGGGGAAGCACTGAAGCTTTCTTT	CASSSDRGSTEAFF
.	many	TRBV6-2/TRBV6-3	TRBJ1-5	TGTGCCAGCAGTGTGTCAGGCAAGAGAGGCAATCAGCCCCAGCATTTT	CASSVSGKRGNQPQHF
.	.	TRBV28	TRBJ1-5	TGTGCCAGCAGTGGAACAGCCACTAATCAGCCCCAGCATTTT	CASSGTATNQPQHF
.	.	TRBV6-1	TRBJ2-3	TGTGCCAGCAGCGGAACAGGGTTAAATACGCAGTATTTT	CASSGTGLNTQYF
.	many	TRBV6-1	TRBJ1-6	TGTGCCAGCAGTCAGGGGAGGGGGGTGAGGAATTCACCCCTCCACTTT	CASSQGRGVRNSPLHF
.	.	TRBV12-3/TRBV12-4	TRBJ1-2	TGTGCCAGCAGCCCTTGGATGAACTATGGCTACACCTTC	CASSPWMNYGYTF
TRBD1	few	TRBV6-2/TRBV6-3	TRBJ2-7	TGTGCCAGCAGTTACCTAGCGCGACAGGGGTACGAGCAGTACTTC	CASSYLARQGYEQYF
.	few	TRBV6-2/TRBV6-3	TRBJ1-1	TGTGCCAGCAGTTACTACATGAACACTGAAGCTTTCTTT	CASSYYMNTEAFF
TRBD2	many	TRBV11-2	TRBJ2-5	TGTGCCAGCAGCTCTACAATAACCGGGACTAGCGGGAGGGAGACCCAGTACTTC	CASSSTITGTSGRETQYF
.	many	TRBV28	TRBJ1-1	TGTGCCAGCAGTTTAAATGTGGAGACAATGAACACTGAAGCTTTCTTT	CASSLNVETMNTEAFF
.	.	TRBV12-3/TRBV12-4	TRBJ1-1	TGTGCCAGCAGCTCCTGGACGGAGAACACTGAAGCTTTCTTT	CASSSWTENTEAFF
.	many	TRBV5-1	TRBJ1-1	TGCGCCAGCAGCCGCTCGGGTACAGCCCGAGGCACTGAAGCTTTCTTT	CASSRSGTARGTEAFF
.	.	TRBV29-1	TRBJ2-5	TGCAGCGTTTACGGGGGCGCAGGGGGAGAGACCCAGTACTTC	CSVYGGAGGETQYF
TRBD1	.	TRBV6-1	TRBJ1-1	TGTGCCAGCAGTAGGGGACAGGGATTGATGAACACTGAAGCTTTCTTT	CASSRGQGLMNTEAFF
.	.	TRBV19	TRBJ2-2	TGTGCCAGTAGTAAAACAGCGAACACCGGGGAGCTGTTTTTT	CASSKTANTGELFF
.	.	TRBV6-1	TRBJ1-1	TGTGCCAGCAGAACAACGAGAGGGACATCTAACACTGAAGCTTTCTTT	CASRTTRGTSNTEAFF